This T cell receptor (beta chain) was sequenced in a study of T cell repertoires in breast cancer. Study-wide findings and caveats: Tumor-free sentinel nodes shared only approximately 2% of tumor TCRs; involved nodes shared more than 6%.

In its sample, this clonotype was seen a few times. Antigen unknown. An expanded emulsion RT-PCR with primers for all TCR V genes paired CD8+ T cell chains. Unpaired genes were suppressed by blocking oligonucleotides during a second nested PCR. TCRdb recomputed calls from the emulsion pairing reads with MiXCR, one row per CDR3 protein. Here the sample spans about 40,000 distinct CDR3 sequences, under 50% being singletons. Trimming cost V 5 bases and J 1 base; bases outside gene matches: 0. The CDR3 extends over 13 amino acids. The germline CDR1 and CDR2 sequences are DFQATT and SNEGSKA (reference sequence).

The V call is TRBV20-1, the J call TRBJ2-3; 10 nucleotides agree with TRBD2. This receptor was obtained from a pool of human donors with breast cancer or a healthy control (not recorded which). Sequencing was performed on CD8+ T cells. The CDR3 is CSAGTSGTDTQYF. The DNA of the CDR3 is TGCAGTGCTGGGACTAGCGGCACAGATACGCAGTATTTT.